The sequence of this T cell receptor beta chain was determined in a study of blood T cells in healthy people across ages. The overall study: Template switching retrieved approximately one barcoded beta molecule for each two T cells. Findings and caveats of the study: A roughly linear age-dependent decrease characterized TCR beta diversity per million T cells. CMV status of donors was unknown, possibly confounding expanded clonotype changes.

The germline gives CDR1 KGHSH, CDR2 LQKENI. J lost 3 bases, V lost 4 bases, and 5 bases had no gene match. This CDR3 comprises 14 residues. The use of a sample-barcoded 5' primer and a J-beta primer mix characterized a second PCR of roughly 7 to 11 cycles. Every molecule of cDNA carried a tag from a template-switch adaptor with 12 random nucleotides. TCRdb reprocessed the 5' RACE reads with MiXCR, giving one entry per CDR3 protein. The sample yields 700,000 or so distinct CDR3 sequences, 40% to 50% seen once. Points on this clonotype: Its antigen is not identified.

Material for sequencing was blood. The TCR sequence derives from a man older than 75 in good health. V usage is TRBV18 and J usage is TRBJ1-1, with TRBD1 matching 7 bases. The CDR3: CASSQEQGDTEAFF. CDR3 DNA: TGTGCCAGCTCACAGGAGCAGGGGGACACTGAAGCTTTCTTT.